The clone carrying this T cell receptor (beta chain) was recorded a few times. It was with unique molecular identifiers that the TCRbeta library was prepared. TCRdb re-called the PCR reads with MiXCR, one entry per CDR3 protein. Among about 690,000 distinct CDR3 sequences listed, 16% were seen once. The sample comes from a study of T-cell reconstitution after alpha-beta-depleted transplantation in children. The CDR3 is made up of 13 amino acids. Trimming removed 4 bases at V and 6 bases at J, with 15 bases between. Germline CDR1 DFQATT, CDR2 SNEGSKA (reference sequence). The V and J genes are TRBV20-1 and TRBJ1-2; D unresolved. The TCR comes from a human donor who donated a stem cell graft to a child with acute myeloid leukemia. Here the sequenced sample was PBMCs from the stem cell graft donor, taken from the stem cell graft. CDR3 nucleotides: TGCAGTGCTAAACAGAACGGGAGGGATGGCTACACCTTC. This encodes CSAKQNGRDGYTF.